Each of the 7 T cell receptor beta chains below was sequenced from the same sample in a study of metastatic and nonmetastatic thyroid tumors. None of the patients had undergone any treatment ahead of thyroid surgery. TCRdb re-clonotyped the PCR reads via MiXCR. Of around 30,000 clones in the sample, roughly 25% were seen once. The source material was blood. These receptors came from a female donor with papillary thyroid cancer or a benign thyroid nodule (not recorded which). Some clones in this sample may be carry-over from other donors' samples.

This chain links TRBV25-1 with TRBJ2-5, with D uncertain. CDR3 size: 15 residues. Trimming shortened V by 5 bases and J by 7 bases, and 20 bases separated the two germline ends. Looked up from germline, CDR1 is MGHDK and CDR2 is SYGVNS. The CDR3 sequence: CASSNVRHDGTTQYF. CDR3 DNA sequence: TGTGCCAGCAGTAACGTTAGGCATGATGGTACGACCCAGTACTTC.

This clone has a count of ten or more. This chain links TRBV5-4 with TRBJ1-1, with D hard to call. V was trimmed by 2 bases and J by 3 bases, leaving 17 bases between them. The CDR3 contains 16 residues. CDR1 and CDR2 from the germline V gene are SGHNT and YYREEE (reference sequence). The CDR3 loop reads CASSLRRVGGDTEAFF. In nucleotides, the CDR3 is TGTGCCAGCAGCTTAAGAAGAGTTGGTGGGGACACTGAAGCTTTCTTT.

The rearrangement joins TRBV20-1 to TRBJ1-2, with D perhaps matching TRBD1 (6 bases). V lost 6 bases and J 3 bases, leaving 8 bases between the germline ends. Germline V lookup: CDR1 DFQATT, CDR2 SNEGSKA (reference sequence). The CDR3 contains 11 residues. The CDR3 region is CSASGDYGYTF. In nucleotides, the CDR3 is TGCAGTGCGTCAGGGGACTATGGCTACACCTTC.

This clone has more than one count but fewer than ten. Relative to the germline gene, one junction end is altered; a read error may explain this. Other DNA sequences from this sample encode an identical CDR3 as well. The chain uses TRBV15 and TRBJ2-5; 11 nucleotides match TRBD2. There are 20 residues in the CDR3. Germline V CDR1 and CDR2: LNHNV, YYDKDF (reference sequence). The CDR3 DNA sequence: TGTGCCACCAGCAAAAACCAGGGACTAGCGGCGCTAAGGGGATTCGAGACACAGTACTTC. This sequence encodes CATSKNQGLAALRGFETQYF.

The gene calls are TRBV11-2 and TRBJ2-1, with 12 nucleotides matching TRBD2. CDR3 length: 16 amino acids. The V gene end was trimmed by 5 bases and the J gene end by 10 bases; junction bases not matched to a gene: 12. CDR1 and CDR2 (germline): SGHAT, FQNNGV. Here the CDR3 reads CASSIRTSGTGREQFF. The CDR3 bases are TGTGCCAGCAGCATCAGGACTAGCGGGACTGGGAGGGAGCAGTTCTTC.

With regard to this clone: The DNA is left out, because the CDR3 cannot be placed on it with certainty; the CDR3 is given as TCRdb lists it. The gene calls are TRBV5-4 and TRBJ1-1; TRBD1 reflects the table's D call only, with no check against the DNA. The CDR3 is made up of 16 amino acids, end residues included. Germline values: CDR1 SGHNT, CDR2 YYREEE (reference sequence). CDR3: CASSFGAGTGNTEASF.

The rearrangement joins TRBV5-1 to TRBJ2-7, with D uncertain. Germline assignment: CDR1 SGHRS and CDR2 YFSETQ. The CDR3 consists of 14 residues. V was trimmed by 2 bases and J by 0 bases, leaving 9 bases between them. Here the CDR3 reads CASSFEVSSYEQYF. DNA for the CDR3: TGCGCCAGCAGCTTTGAGGTTAGCTCCTACGAGCAGTACTTC.